This T cell receptor beta chain appears in the sequencing data of a study of a mutant IDH1 vaccine in newly diagnosed glioma. Overall study: The study started vaccination 4-6 weeks after radiotherapy alone, or with temozolomide cycles. Treated patients, approximately 60% male and about 38% female, averaged around 40 years of age.

The method was immunoSEQ multiplex PCR; TCRdb's version includes in-frame clones alone and lacks a portion of them. Of 31,000 or so clones in the sample, 75% to 85% were seen once. Points from the study as a whole: The study observed vaccine-induced immune responses in around 94% of patients.

This sample's time point: week 11, during vaccination. Vaccine doses each comprised 300 ug of mutant IDH1 20-mer peptide, with topical imiquimod. On this clone: No antigen is known for it.

The germline V and J ends were trimmed by 0 bases and 10 bases, with 11 bases remaining between them. This CDR3 has 13 amino acids. Looked up from germline, CDR1 is SGHRS and CDR2 is YFSETQ. This chain connects TRBV5-1 to TRBJ2-1, with D uncertain. The TCR comes from a man aged 25-45 years with glioma. The source was PBMCs, collected from a glioma patient whose treatment included an IDH1 peptide vaccine. The CDR3, as DNA: TGCGCCAGCAGCTTGGAGGCGCTCGGGGAGCAGTTCTTC. This gives the protein CASSLEALGEQFF. The full variable domain, completed using reference TRBV5-1 and TRBJ2-1, is KAGVTQTPRYLIKTRGQQVTLSCSPISGHRSVSWYQQTPGQGLQFLFEYFSETQRNKGNFPGRFSGRQFSNSRSEMNVSTLELGDSALYLCASSLEALGEQFFGPGTRLTVL.